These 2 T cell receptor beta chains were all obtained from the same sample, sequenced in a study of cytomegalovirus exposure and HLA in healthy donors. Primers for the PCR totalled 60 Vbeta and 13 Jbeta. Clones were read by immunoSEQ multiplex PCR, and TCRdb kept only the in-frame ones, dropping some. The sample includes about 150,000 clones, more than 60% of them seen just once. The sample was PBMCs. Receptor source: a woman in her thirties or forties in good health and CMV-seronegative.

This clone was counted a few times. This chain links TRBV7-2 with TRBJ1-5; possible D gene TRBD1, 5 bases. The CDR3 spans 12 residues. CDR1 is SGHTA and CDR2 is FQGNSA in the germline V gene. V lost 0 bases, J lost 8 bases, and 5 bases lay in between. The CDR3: CASSLAREPQHF. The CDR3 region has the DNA TGTGCCAGCAGCTTAGCCAGGGAGCCCCAGCATTTT. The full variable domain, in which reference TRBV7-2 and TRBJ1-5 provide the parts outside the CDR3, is GAGVSQSPSNKVTEKGKDVELRCDPISGHTALYWYRQSLGQGLEFLIYFQGNSAPDKSGLPSDRFSAERTGGSVSTLTIQRTQQEDSAVYLCASSLAREPQHFGDGTRLSIL.

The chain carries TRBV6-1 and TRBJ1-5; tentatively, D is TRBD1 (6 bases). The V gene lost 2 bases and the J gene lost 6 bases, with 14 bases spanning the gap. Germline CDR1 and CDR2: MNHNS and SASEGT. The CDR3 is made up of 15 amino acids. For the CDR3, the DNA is TGTGCCAGCAGTGAACGGCAGGGGCAGGGTCAGCCCCAGCATTTT. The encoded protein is CASSERQGQGQPQHF.